One and the same sample provided the 16 T cell receptor beta chains below, sequenced in a study of blood T cell repertoires in COVID-19. Generated by immunoSEQ multiplex PCR, the TCRdb table keeps only in-frame clones and is missing some. The sample records 350,000 or so clones, approximately 88% being singletons. Material: peripheral blood. Every receptor here comes from a woman aged 25 to 39 with COVID-19, enrolled during active disease.

The chain carries TRBV5-1 and TRBJ2-5; unclear D gene. CDR3 size: 14 residues. Germline loops: CDR1 SGHRS, CDR2 YFSETQ. Trimming took off 2 bases at V and 1 base at J, with 9 bases between the two ends. The chain's CDR3 is CASSFAGFQETQYF. CDR3 DNA: TGCGCCAGCAGCTTCGCAGGCTTCCAAGAGACCCAGTACTTC.

The gene calls are TRBV5-1 and TRBJ2-3; 8 bases are shared with TRBD2. CDR1 and CDR2 (germline): SGHRS, YFSETQ. V gave up 4 bases and J gave up 3 bases; unmatched junction bases: 7. The CDR3 consists of 15 residues. The CDR3 sequence is CASSITSGSTDTQYF. For the CDR3, the DNA is TGCGCCAGCAGCATAACTAGCGGTTCTACAGATACGCAGTATTTT.

This sequence joins TRBV3-1 (or the pseudogene TRBV3-2) and TRBJ2-1, with 10 positions matching TRBD1. The trim removed 4 bases at V and 0 bases at J, leaving 0 bases unmatched. This CDR3 is 15 amino acids long. Germline V gene lookup returns CDR1 LGHDT and CDR2 YNNKEL (reference sequence). The CDR3 region has the DNA TGTGCCAGCAGCCGGGACAGGGGCTCCTACAATGAGCAGTTCTTC. Its protein is CASSRDRGSYNEQFF.

The rearrangement links TRBV27 to TRBJ1-6; weak D call: TRBD1 (5 bases). The germline V gene has CDR1 MNHEY and CDR2 SMNVEV (reference sequence). Trimming pared 8 bases from V and 10 bases from J, leaving 15 bases between. This CDR3 has 13 residues. CDR3 in DNA: TGTGCCAGCTCCTCAGGGCCACCCTCACCCCTCCACTTT. It encodes CASSSGPPSPLHF.

The gene calls are TRBV18 and TRBJ2-7; TRBD1 matches at 8 bases. The V gene end was trimmed by 2 bases and the J gene end by 4 bases; junction bases not matched to a gene: 4. This CDR3 is built from 14 residues. Germline-derived CDR1 and CDR2 are KGHSH and LQKENI. CDR3 nucleotide sequence: TGTGCCAGCTCACCAGGACAGGGCAATTACGAGCAGTACGTC. The encoded protein is CASSPGQGNYEQYV.

The chain carries TRBV6-6 and TRBJ1-2; D not resolved. The V end was cut by 6 bases, the J end by 0 bases, with 17 bases between. Germline CDR1 and CDR2: MNHNY and SVGAGI (reference sequence). The CDR3 loop spans 16 amino acids. The CDR3 coding sequence is TGTGCCAGCAGCCCAATCAATTTGGGAGCTAACTATGGCTACACCTTC. Translated, it gives CASSPINLGANYGYTF.

V gene TRBV29-1 combines with J gene TRBJ2-5, with 8 bases identical to TRBD2. V lost 0 bases to trimming and J lost 4 bases; unmatched junction nucleotides: 7. The germline CDR1 and CDR2 sequences are SQVTM and ANQGSEA. The CDR3 is 15 residues long. The CDR3 loop reads CSVEEGSGGLETQYF. In DNA, the CDR3 is TGCAGCGTTGAAGAGGGAAGCGGGGGTTTAGAGACCCAGTACTTC.

A single count supports this clone. The chain combines TRBV14 with TRBJ1-1; D is uncertain. The CDR3 length is 15 residues. Germline V gene lookup returns CDR1 SGHDN and CDR2 FVKESK. V was clipped by 6 bases and J by 0 bases, with 14 bases between them. CDR3 residues: CASSYTGLMNTEAFF. CDR3 nucleotide sequence: TGTGCCAGCAGTTATACTGGACTGATGAACACTGAAGCTTTCTTT. The entire variable domain, with the rest obtained from reference TRBV14 and TRBJ1-1, is as follows: EAGVTQFPSHSVIEKGQTVTLRCDPISGHDNLYWYRRVMGKEIKFLLHFVKESKQDESGMPNNRFLAERTGGTYSTLKVQPAELEDSGVYFCASSYTGLMNTEAFFGQGTRLTVV.

This chain links TRBV6-1 with TRBJ1-1; 8 bases are shared with TRBD1. Trimming took 1 base from V and 6 from J; bases not matched to a gene: 4. The CDR3 loop spans 14 amino acids. Germline CDR1 is MNHNS and CDR2 is SASEGT. This CDR3 is CASSEEADRAEAFF. CDR3 DNA: TGTGCCAGCAGTGAAGAGGCGGACAGGGCTGAAGCTTTCTTT.

V usage is TRBV7-2 and J usage is TRBJ2-7; tentative D call: TRBD2 (6 bases). This CDR3 region has 13 residues. CDR1 SGHTA and CDR2 FQGNSA come from the germline V gene. V lost 3 bases and J lost 7, with 13 bases in between. Here the CDR3 DNA reads TGTGCCAGCAGCTTGAGCGTGGCGGGAGAGCAGTACGTC. It encodes CASSLSVAGEQYV.

The chain uses TRBV5-4 and TRBJ2-1; 10 positions match TRBD2. The CDR3 contains 18 residues. The germline CDR1 and CDR2 sequences are SGHNT and YYREEE (reference sequence). J was trimmed by 0 bases and V by 0 bases; bases with no gene match: 6. For the CDR3, the DNA is TGTGCCAGCAGCTTGGGACTAGCGGGCCCAAGCTCCTACAATGAGCAGTTCTTC. Its protein is CASSLGLAGPSSYNEQFF.

V usage is TRBV30 and J usage is TRBJ1-2; 9 nucleotides match TRBD1. The trim removed 5 bases at V and 2 bases at J, leaving 6 bases unmatched. In germline, CDR1 is GTSNPN, CDR2 SVGIG (reference sequence). The CDR3 totals 14 residues. This CDR3 reads CAWAPGQGNYGYTF. The CDR3, as DNA: TGTGCCTGGGCTCCGGGACAGGGAAACTATGGCTACACCTTC.

The chain uses TRBV27 and TRBJ1-3; 7 nucleotides line up with TRBD1. Trimming cost V 5 bases and J 0 bases; bases outside gene matches: 4. CDR3 length equals 15 residues. CDR1 is MNHEY, CDR2 SMNVEV, per germline (reference sequence). CDR3 DNA: TGTGCCAGCAGTCCCAAGGGGGCCTCTGGAAACACCATATATTTT. This translates into CASSPKGASGNTIYF.

This clone was observed once. This chain connects TRBV4-1 to TRBJ1-3; unclear D gene. CDR1 MGHRA and CDR2 YSYEKL come from the germline V gene. Trimming removed 4 bases at V and 2 bases at J, with 6 bases between. This CDR3 spans 13 amino acids. In DNA, the CDR3 is TGCGCCAGCAGCCTTCTCGCTGGAAACACCATATATTTT. It encodes CASSLLAGNTIYF.

DNA for the CDR3: TGTGCCACAGGACAGGTGTCTCAGCCCCAGCATTTT. Its translation is CATGQVSQPQHF. The chain recombines TRBV28 with TRBJ1-5, with 7 bases matching TRBD1. V lost 10 bases, J lost 6 bases, and 6 bases stayed unmatched. In germline, CDR1 is MDHEN, CDR2 SYDVKM. This CDR3 region has 12 residues.

The V gene is TRBV7-9, the J gene TRBJ1-1; D is unresolved. From germline, CDR1 is SEHNR and CDR2 FQNEAQ (reference sequence). CDR3 length equals 13 residues. Trimming left V 7 bases short and J 2 bases short, with 11 bases between. CDR3 in amino acids: CASIRGANTEAFF. CDR3 nucleotides: TGTGCCAGCATCCGGGGAGCCAACACTGAAGCTTTCTTT. The full variable domain, with the rest looked up from reference TRBV7-9 and TRBJ1-1, is DTGVSQNPRHKITKRGQNVTFRCDPISEHNRLYWYRQTLGQGPEFLTYFQNEAQLEKSRLLSDRFSAERPKGSFSTLEIQRTEQGDSAMYLCASIRGANTEAFFGQGTRLTVV.